This TCR beta chain was captured by sequencing in a study of blood T cell repertoires in COVID-19. On the study more broadly: COVID-19 samples collected from the United States, Italy and Spain covered acute and convalescent phases.

Methods used by the authors: Scientists estimated how many nucleated cells there were by amplifying reference gene primers. Profiled with immunoSEQ multiplex PCR; TCRdb holds only in-frame clones, not every one. That table supplies the V and J calls and clone size; D and trimming were determined from the DNA. Of more than 45,000 clones detected, just over 85% appear once; the ten largest clones hold 14%. Germline CDR1 and CDR2: SGHTA and FQGNSA. The CDR3 loop spans 15 amino acids. The J segment lost 3 bases and the V segment lost 3 bases, leaving 5 bases of the junction unmatched. The chain joins TRBV7-2 to TRBJ1-1; 9 nucleotides match TRBD1. The sequence was collected from a man between 65 and 85 years old with acute or convalescent COVID-19. The sequencing sample was made of peripheral blood. The CDR3 is CASSFSDRGYTEAFF. Here the CDR3 DNA reads TGTGCCAGCAGCTTCTCGGACAGGGGCTACACTGAAGCTTTCTTT.